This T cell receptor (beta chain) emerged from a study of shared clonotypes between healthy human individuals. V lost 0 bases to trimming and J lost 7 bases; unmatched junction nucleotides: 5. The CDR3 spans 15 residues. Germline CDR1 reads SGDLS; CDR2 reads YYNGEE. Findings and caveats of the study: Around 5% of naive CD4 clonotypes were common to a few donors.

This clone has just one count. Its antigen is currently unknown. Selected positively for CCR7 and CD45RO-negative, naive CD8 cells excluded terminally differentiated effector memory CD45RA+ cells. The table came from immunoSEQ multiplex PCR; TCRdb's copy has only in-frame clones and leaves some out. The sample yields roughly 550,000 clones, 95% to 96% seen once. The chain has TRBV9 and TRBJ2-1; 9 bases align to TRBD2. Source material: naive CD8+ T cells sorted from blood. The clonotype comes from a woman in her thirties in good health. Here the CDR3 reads CASSVEGSGGNEQFF. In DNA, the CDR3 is TGTGCCAGCAGCGTAGAAGGTAGCGGGGGAAATGAGCAGTTCTTC.